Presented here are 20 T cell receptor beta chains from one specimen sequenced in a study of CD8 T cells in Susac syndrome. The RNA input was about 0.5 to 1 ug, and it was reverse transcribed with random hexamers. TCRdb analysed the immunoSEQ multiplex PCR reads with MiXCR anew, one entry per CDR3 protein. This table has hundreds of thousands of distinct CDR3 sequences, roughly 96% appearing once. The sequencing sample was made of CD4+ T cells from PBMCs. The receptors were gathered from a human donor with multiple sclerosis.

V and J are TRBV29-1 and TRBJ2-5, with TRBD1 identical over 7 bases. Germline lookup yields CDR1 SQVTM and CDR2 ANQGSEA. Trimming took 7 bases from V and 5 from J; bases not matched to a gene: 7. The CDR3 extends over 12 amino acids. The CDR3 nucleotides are TGCAGCGCTTTGGACAGGATCGAGACCCAGTACTTC. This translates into CSALDRIETQYF.

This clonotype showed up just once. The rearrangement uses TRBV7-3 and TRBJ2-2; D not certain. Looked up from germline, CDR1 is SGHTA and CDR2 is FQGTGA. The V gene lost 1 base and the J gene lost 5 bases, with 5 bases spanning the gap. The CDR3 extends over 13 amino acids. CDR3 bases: TGTGCCAGCAGCTTAAGGGTGACCGGGGAGCTGTTTTTT. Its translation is CASSLRVTGELFF.

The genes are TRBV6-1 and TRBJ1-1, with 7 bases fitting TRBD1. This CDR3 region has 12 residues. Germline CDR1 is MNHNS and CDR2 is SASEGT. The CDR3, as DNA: TGTGTCGCACAGGGGATGAACACTGAAGCTTTCTTT. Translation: CVAQGMNTEAFF.

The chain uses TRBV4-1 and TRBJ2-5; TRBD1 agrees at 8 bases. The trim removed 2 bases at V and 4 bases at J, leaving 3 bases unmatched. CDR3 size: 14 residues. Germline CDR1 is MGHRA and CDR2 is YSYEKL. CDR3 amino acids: CASSQMGQAETQYF. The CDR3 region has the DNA TGCGCCAGCAGCCAAATGGGACAGGCAGAGACCCAGTACTTC.

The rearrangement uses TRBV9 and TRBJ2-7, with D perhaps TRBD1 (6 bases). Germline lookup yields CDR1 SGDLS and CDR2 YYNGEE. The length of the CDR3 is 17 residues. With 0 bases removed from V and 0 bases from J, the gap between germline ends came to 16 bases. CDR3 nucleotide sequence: TGTGCCAGCAGCGTAGACCCTACTACAGGGAGCTCCTACGAGCAGTACTTC. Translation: CASSVDPTTGSSYEQYF.

This CDR3 reads CASSVDRATEAFF. The CDR3 bases are TGTGCCAGCAGTGTTGACAGGGCCACTGAAGCTTTCTTT. The chain has TRBV12-3 or TRBV12-4 and TRBJ1-1; 7 nucleotides match TRBD1. The CDR3 covers 13 residues. Unmatched junction bases numbered 4, after V lost 5 bases and J lost 4 bases.

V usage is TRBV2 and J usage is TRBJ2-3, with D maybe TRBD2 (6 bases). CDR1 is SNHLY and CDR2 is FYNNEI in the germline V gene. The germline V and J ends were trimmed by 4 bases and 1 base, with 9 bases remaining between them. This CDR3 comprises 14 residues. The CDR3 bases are TGTGCCAGCAGTGTGTCTAGCGGCACAGATACGCAGTATTTT. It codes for CASSVSSGTDTQYF. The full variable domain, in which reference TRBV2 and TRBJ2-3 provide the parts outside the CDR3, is EPEVTQTPSHQVTQMGQEVILRCVPISNHLYFYWYRQILGQKVEFLVSFYNNEISEKSEIFDDQFSVERPDGSNFTLKIRSTKLEDSAMYFCASSVSSGTDTQYFGPGTRLTVL.

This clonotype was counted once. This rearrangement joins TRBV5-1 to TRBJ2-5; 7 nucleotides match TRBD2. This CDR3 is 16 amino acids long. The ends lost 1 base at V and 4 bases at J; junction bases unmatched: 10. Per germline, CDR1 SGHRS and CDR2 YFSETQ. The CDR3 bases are TGCGCCAGCAGCTTGACGCCTAGCGGTCTCGGAGAGACCCAGTACTTC. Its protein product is CASSLTPSGLGETQYF.

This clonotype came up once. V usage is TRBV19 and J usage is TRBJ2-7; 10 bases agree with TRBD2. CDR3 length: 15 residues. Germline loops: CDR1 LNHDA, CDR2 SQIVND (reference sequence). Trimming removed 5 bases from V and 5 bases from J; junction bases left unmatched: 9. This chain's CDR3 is CASSPHSGRLDEQYF. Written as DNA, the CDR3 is TGTGCCAGTAGTCCACATAGCGGGAGGCTCGACGAGCAGTACTTC.

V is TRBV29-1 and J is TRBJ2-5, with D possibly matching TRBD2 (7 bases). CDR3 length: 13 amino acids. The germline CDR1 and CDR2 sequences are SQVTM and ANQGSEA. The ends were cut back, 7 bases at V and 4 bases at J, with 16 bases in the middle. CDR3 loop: CSGAGAPLETQYF. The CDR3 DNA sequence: TGCAGCGGGGCGGGGGCTCCATTAGAGACCCAGTACTTC.

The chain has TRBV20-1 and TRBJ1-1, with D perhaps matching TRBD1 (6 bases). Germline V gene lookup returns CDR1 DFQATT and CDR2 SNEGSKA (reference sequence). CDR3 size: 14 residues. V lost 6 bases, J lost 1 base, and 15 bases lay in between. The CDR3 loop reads CSAKVRTANTEAFF. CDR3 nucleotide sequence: TGCAGTGCGAAAGTAAGGACAGCGAACACTGAAGCTTTCTTT.

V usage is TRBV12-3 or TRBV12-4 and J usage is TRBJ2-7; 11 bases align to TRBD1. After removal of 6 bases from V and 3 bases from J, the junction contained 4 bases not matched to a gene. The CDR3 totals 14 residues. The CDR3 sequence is CASRGQGGGYEQYF. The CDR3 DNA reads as TGTGCCAGCAGGGGACAGGGGGGTGGCTACGAGCAGTACTTC.

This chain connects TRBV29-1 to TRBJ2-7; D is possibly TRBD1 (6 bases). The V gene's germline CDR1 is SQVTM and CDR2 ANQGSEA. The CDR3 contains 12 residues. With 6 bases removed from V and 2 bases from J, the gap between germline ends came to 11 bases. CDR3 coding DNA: TGCAGCGTACAAAGACAGGCCTACGAGCAGTACTTC. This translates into CSVQRQAYEQYF.

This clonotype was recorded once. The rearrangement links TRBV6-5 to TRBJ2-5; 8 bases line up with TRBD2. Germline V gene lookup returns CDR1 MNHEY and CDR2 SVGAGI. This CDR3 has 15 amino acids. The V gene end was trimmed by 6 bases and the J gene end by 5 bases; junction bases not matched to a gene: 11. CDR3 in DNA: TGTGCCAGCAGACCAGCGGGAGCCCAGTATGAGACCCAGTACTTC. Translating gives CASRPAGAQYETQYF.

Here the CDR3 reads CASSPRSGQGADEQYF. DNA for the CDR3: TGTGCCAGCTCACCACGGTCGGGACAGGGCGCGGACGAGCAGTACTTC. V is TRBV18 and J is TRBJ2-7; 9 bases match TRBD1. Trimming removed 1 base from V and 5 bases from J; junction bases left unmatched: 9. From germline, CDR1 is KGHSH and CDR2 LQKENI. The CDR3 runs to 16 residues.

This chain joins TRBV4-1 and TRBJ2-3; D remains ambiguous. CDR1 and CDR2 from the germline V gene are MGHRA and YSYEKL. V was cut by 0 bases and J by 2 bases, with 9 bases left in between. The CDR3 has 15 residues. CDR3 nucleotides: TGCGCCAGCAGCCAAGACTTAGCTTCCACAGATACGCAGTATTTT. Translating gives CASSQDLASTDTQYF.

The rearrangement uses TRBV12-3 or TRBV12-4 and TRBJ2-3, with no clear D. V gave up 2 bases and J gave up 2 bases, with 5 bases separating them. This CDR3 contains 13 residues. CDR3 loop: CASSLRLTDTQYF. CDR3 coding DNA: TGTGCCAGCAGTTTACGACTCACAGATACGCAGTATTTT.

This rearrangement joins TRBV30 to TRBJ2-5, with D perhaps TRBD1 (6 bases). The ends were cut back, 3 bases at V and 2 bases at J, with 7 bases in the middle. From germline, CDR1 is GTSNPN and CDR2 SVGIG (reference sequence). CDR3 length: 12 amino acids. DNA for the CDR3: TGTGCCTGGAGCCAGGGGCAAGAGACCCAGTACTTC. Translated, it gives CAWSQGQETQYF.

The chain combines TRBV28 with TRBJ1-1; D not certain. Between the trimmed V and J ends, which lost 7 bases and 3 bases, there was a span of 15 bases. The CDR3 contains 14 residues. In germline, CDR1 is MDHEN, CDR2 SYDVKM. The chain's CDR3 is CASTPPGEYTEAFF. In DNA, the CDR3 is TGTGCCAGCACCCCGCCGGGAGAGTACACTGAAGCTTTCTTT.

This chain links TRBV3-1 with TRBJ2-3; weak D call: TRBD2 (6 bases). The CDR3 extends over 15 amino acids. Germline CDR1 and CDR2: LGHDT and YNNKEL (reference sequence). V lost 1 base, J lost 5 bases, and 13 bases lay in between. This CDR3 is CASSQGYPGGDTQYF. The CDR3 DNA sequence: TGTGCCAGCAGCCAAGGCTACCCCGGGGGAGATACGCAGTATTTT.